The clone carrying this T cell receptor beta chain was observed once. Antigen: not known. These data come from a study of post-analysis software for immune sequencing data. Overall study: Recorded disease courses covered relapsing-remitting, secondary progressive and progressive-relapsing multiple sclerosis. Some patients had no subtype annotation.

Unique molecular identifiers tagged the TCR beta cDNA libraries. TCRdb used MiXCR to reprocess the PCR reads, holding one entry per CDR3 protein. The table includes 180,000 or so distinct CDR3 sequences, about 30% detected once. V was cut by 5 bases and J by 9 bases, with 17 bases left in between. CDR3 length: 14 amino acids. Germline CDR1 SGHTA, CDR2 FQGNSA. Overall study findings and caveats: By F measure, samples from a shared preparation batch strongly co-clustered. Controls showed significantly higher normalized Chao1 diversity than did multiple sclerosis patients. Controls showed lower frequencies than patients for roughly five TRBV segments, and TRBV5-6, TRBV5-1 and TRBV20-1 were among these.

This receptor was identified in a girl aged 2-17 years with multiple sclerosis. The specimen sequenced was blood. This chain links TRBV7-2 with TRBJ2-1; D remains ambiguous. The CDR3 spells CASSDGWGLGEQFF. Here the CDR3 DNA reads TGTGCCAGCAGCGACGGTTGGGGATTGGGTGAGCAGTTCTTC.